A single sample is the source of the 13 T cell receptor beta chains below, sequenced in a study of cytomegalovirus exposure and HLA in healthy donors. PCR primers comprised 60 Vbeta and 13 Jbeta primers. The table came from immunoSEQ multiplex PCR; TCRdb's copy has only in-frame clones and leaves some out. The sample shows 150,000 to 200,000 clones, about three quarters of them seen only once. Sequenced input: PBMCs. The receptors come from a female donor in good health and CMV-seronegative.

The chain joins TRBV27 to TRBJ2-7; D may be TRBD2 (5 bases). Looked up from germline, CDR1 is MNHEY and CDR2 is SMNVEV (reference sequence). The V end was cut by 5 bases, the J end by 0 bases, with 14 bases between. The CDR3 has 15 amino acids. The CDR3 DNA is TGTGCCAGCAGTAAGCGCGGGTCGAGCTCCTACGAGCAGTACTTC. Amino acid sequence: CASSKRGSSSYEQYF.

The rearrangement links TRBV2 to TRBJ2-6; D is ambiguous. V shed 3 bases and J shed 0 bases, with 12 bases lying between them. This CDR3 region has 17 residues. Germline CDR1 and CDR2: SNHLY and FYNNEI. The CDR3 loop is CASSEHTDRSGANVLTF. CDR3 coding DNA: TGTGCCAGCAGTGAGCACACCGATCGCTCTGGGGCCAACGTCCTGACTTTC.

The gene calls are TRBV7-9 and TRBJ1-2; 8 nucleotides align to TRBD1. The germline CDR1 and CDR2 sequences are SEHNR and FQNEAQ (reference sequence). The V segment lost 4 bases and the J segment 2 bases; nucleotides outside the gene matches: 3. The CDR3 has 14 amino acids. The CDR3 sequence: CASSSRTGNYGYTF. CDR3 DNA: TGTGCCAGCAGCTCACGGACAGGGAACTATGGCTACACCTTC.

The CDR3, as DNA: TGTGCCAGCAGTTCCATAGACCAGGGGGTCGGGGAGCTGTTTTTT. Protein product: CASSSIDQGVGELFF. The chain has TRBV13 and TRBJ2-2, with 7 bases fitting TRBD1. Looked up from germline, CDR1 is PRHDT and CDR2 is FYEKMQ (reference sequence). This CDR3 is 15 amino acids long. With 6 bases clipped from V and 7 bases from J, the junction kept 11 bases outside the gene matches.

V and J are TRBV11-3 and TRBJ2-1, with TRBD2 matching over 10 bases. J was trimmed by 5 bases and V by 5 bases; bases with no gene match: 6. CDR1 is SGHNT and CDR2 is YENEEA in the germline V gene. The CDR3 is 15 amino acids. The CDR3, as DNA: TGTGCCAGCAGCCACAAACTAGCGGGGAACAATGAGCAGTTCTTC. It is translated as CASSHKLAGNNEQFF.

This sequence joins TRBV9 and TRBJ1-1; TRBD1 matches 9 bases. The CDR3 has 15 residues. Germline CDR1 SGDLS, CDR2 YYNGEE. V lost 4 bases to trimming and J lost 0 bases; unmatched junction nucleotides: 4. For the CDR3, the DNA is TGTGCCAGCAGCCCTTGGGACAGGGTGAACACTGAAGCTTTCTTT. As protein: CASSPWDRVNTEAFF.

The rearrangement uses TRBV5-1 and TRBJ2-1, with 7 nucleotides matching TRBD2. CDR1 and CDR2 from the germline V gene are SGHRS and YFSETQ. The CDR3 runs 14 residues. For the CDR3, the DNA is TGCGCAAGCGCAGCGGGAAGGGCCTACAATGAGCAGTTCTTC. It codes for CASAAGRAYNEQFF.

Here the CDR3 DNA reads TGTGCCAGCAGCTTAACCGGGGGGGCCGCAGATACGCAGTATTTT. It codes for CASSLTGGAADTQYF. The V and J genes are TRBV11-2 and TRBJ2-3; TRBD2 agrees at 8 bases. The germline CDR1 and CDR2 sequences are SGHAT and FQNNGV. The junction had 5 bases not matched to a gene; V was cut back by 2 bases and J by 4 bases. The CDR3 has 15 amino acids. Together with reference TRBV11-2 and TRBJ2-3, the CDR3 gives the full variable domain: EAGVAQSPRYKIIEKRQSVAFWCNPISGHATLYWYQQILGQGPKLLIQFQNNGVVDDSQLPKDRFSAERLKGVDSTLKIQPAKLEDSAVYLCASSLTGGAADTQYFGPGTRLTVL.

The rearrangement uses TRBV11-3 and TRBJ2-5, with 12 bases lining up with TRBD2. After removal of 5 bases from V and 5 bases from J, the junction contained 3 bases not matched to a gene. This CDR3 has 14 residues. Germline-derived CDR1 and CDR2 are SGHNT and YENEEA. CDR3 in amino acids: CASSETSGRETQYF. For the CDR3, the DNA is TGTGCCAGCAGCGAAACTAGCGGGAGGGAGACCCAGTACTTC.

The chain is built from TRBV13 and TRBJ1-1; 7 bases agree with TRBD1. CDR3 length: 15 residues. V lost 1 base, J lost 6 bases, and 8 bases stayed unmatched. Per the germline V gene, CDR1 is PRHDT and CDR2 is FYEKMQ (reference sequence). The CDR3 DNA reads TGTGCCAGCAGCTTAGAGCAGGGGGTAACCCCTGAAGCTTTCTTT. This encodes CASSLEQGVTPEAFF. The entire variable domain, with the rest obtained from reference TRBV13 and TRBJ1-1, is as follows: AAGVIQSPRHLIKEKRETATLKCYPIPRHDTVYWYQQGPGQDPQFLISFYEKMQSDKGSIPDRFSAQQFSDYHSELNMSSLELGDSALYFCASSLEQGVTPEAFFGQGTRLTVV.

The V gene is TRBV11-2, the J gene TRBJ2-7, with D maybe TRBD2 (6 bases). Germline lookup yields CDR1 SGHAT and CDR2 FQNNGV. The ends were cut back, 5 bases at V and 2 bases at J, with 19 bases in the middle. The CDR3 length is 16 residues. Written as DNA, the CDR3 is TGTGCCAGCAGCCAGATGGGGGGACGGCCGGCCTACGAGCAGTACTTC. It translates to CASSQMGGRPAYEQYF.

The V gene is TRBV5-4, the J gene TRBJ1-1; D is uncertain. Trimming removed 4 bases at V and 4 bases at J, with 14 bases between. The length of the CDR3 is 14 residues. CDR1 and CDR2 (germline): SGHNT, YYREEE (reference sequence). CDR3 DNA sequence: TGTGCCAGCAGCCCCGTCCCGGCGGCCACTGAAGCTTTCTTT. As protein: CASSPVPAATEAFF.

The chain has TRBV5-6 and TRBJ2-3; a possible D gene is TRBD2 (6 bases). Germline V gives CDR1 SGHDT, CDR2 YYEEEE. The CDR3 has 13 amino acids. V was pared by 4 bases and J by 6 bases, with 12 bases between. The CDR3 bases are TGTGCCAGCAGCGGCGGGGCGTGGGATACGCAGTATTTT. Amino acids: CASSGGAWDTQYF.